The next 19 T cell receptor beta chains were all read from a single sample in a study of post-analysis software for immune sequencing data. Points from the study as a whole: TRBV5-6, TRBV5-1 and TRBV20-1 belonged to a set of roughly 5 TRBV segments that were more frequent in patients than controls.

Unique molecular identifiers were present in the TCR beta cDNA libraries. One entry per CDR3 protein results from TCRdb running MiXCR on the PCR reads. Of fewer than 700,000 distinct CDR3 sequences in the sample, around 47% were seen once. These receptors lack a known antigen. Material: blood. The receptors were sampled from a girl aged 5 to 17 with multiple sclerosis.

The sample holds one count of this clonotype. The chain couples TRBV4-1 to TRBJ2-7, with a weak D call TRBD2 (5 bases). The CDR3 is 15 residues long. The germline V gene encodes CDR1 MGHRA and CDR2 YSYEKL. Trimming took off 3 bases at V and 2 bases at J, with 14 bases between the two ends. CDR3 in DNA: TGCGCCAGCAGCCAGACCGCGGACGGGGCCTACGAGCAGTACTTC. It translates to CASSQTADGAYEQYF.

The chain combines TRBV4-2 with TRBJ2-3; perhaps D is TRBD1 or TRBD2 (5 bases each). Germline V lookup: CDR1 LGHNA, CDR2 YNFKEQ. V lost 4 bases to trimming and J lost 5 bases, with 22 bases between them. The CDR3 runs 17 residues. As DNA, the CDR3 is TGTGCCAGCAGCCGAGCAACGGGACCCAAACCGGTAGATACGCAGTATTTT. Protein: CASSRATGPKPVDTQYF.

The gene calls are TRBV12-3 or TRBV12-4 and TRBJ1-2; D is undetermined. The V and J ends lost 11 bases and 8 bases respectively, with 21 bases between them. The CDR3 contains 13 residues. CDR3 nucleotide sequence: TGTGCCTCCCTCGTCGCCGGACGGGAGGGCTACACCTTC. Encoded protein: CASLVAGREGYTF.

Here the CDR3 DNA reads TGTGCCAGCAGTGAATCACTTCCGGGGATCTATGGCTACACCTTC. Protein sequence: CASSESLPGIYGYTF. The J gene is TRBJ1-2, the V gene TRBV25-1; D unclear. Trimming stripped 1 base from V and 4 bases from J, with 13 bases between. The CDR3 is 15 amino acids. Germline V gives CDR1 MGHDK, CDR2 SYGVNS.

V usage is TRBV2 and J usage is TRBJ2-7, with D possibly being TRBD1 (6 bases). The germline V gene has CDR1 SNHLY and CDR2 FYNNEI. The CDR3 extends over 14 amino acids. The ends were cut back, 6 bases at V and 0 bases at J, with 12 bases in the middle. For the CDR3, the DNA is TGTGCCAGCAGAGTCCGGGACAACTCCTACGAGCAGTACTTC. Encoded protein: CASRVRDNSYEQYF.

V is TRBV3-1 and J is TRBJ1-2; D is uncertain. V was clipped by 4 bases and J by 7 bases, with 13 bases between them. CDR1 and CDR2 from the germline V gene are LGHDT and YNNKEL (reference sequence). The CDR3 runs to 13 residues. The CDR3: CASSPRGPPGYTF. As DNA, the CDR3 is TGTGCCAGCAGCCCGCGAGGGCCTCCTGGCTACACCTTC.

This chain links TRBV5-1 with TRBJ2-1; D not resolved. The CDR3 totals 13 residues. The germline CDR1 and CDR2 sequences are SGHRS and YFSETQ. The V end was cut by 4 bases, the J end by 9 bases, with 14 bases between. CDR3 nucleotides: TGCGCCAGCAGCCCAGACGGTTTCGGTGAGCAGTTCTTC. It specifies CASSPDGFGEQFF. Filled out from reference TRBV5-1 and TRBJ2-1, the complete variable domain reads KAGVTQTPRYLIKTRGQQVTLSCSPISGHRSVSWYQQTPGQGLQFLFEYFSETQRNKGNFPGRFSGRQFSNSRSEMNVSTLELGDSALYLCASSPDGFGEQFFGPGTRLTVL.

The CDR3 here is CASGPAGVETNVLTF. The CDR3 region has the DNA TGTGCCAGCGGACCTGCGGGAGTCGAGACCAACGTCCTGACTTTC. The chain employs TRBV6-1 and TRBJ2-6, with 7 bases identical to TRBD2. The CDR3 has 15 amino acids. Germline V lookup: CDR1 MNHNS, CDR2 SASEGT. J lost 8 bases, V lost 8 bases, and 12 bases had no gene match.

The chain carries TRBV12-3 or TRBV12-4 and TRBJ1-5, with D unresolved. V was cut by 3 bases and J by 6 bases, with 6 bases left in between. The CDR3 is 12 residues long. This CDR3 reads CASSLVAQPQHF. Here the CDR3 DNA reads TGTGCCAGCAGTTTGGTGGCTCAGCCCCAGCATTTT.

The CDR3 protein is CAIRNRDRIDSPLHF. The CDR3 DNA reads as TGTGCCATCAGGAACCGGGACAGGATAGATTCACCCCTCCACTTT. The V call is TRBV10-3, the J call TRBJ1-6; 8 bases line up with TRBD1. The V gene's germline CDR1 is ENHRY and CDR2 SYGVKD. V gave up 6 bases and J gave up 8 bases; unmatched junction bases: 9. The CDR3 length is 15 residues.

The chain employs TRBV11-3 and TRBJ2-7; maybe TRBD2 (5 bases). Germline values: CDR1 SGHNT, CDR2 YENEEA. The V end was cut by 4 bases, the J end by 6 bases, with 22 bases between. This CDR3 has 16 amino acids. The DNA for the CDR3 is TGTGCCAGCAGCTCCCCACAAGGCCTAGCCTCCGCCGAGCAGTACTTC. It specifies CASSSPQGLASAEQYF.

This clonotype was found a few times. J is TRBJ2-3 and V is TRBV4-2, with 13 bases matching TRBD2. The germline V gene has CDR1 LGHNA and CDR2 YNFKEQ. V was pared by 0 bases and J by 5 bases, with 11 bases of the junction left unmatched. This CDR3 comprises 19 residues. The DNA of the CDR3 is TGTGCCAGCAGCCAAGATCGTGAAGGGACTAGCGGGGTCGGAGATACGCAGTATTTT. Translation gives CASSQDREGTSGVGDTQYF.

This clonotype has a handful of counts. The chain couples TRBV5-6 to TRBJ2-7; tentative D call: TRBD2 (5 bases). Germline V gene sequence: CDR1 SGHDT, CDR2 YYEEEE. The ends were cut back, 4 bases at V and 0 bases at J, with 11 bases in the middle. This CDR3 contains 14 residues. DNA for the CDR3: TGTGCCAGCAGCCGAGGGCGGATCTCCTACGAGCAGTACTTC. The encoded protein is CASSRGRISYEQYF.

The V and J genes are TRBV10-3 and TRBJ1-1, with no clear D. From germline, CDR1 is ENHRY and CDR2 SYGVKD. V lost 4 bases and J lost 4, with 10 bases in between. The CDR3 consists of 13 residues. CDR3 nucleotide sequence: TGTGCCATCAGTGCCAACGGATTCACTGAAGCTTTCTTT. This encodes CAISANGFTEAFF.

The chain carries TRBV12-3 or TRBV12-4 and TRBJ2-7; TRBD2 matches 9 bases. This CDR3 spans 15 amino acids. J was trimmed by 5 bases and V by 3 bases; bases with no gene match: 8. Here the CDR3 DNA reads TGTGCCAGCAGTTTTGGGCTAGCGGGATCCGACGAGCAGTACTTC. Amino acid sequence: CASSFGLAGSDEQYF.

The chain's CDR3 is CASSMLADNEQFF. In DNA form, the CDR3 reads TGCGCCAGCAGCATGTTAGCGGACAATGAGCAGTTCTTC. The J gene is TRBJ2-1, the V gene TRBV5-1; D possibly corresponds to TRBD2 (6 bases). Germline-derived CDR1 and CDR2 are SGHRS and YFSETQ. Trimming cost V 4 bases and J 5 bases, with 10 bases left between them. The CDR3 consists of 13 residues.

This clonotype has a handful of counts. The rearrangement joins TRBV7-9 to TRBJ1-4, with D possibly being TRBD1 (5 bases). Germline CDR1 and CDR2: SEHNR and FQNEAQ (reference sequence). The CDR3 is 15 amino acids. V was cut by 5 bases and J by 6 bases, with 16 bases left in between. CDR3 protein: CASSRLVGGDEKLFF. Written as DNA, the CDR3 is TGTGCCAGCAGCCGACTAGTCGGGGGAGATGAAAAACTGTTTTTT.

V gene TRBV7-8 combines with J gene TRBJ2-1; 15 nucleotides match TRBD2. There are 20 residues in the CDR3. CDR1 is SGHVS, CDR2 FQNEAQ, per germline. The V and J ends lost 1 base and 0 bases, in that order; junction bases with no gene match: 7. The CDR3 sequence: CASSLEGLAGGLSSYNEQFF. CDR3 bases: TGTGCCAGCAGCTTAGAAGGACTAGCGGGAGGGCTCAGCTCCTACAATGAGCAGTTCTTC.

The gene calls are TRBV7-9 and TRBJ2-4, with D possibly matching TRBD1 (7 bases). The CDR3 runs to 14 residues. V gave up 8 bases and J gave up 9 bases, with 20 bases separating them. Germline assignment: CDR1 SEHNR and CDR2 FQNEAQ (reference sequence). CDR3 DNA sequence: TGTGCCAGCGGCACCGCAGGGGGGACGGGCATTCAGTACTTC. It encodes CASGTAGGTGIQYF.